This T cell receptor beta chain was recorded in a study of shared clonotypes between healthy human individuals. Study-level information: The study used three CD4 naive, three CD4 memory, two CD8 naive and one CD8 memory plate per donor. Study-level results: Clonotypes shared by all four sorted-subset donors had higher generation probabilities than non-shared clonotypes. Estimated richness was generally greater in naive than memory subsets.

CD45RA+ naive and CD45RA-negative memory subsets were separated from CD4+ cells. Details on this clone: As yet, its antigen is unknown.

With 4 bases clipped from V and 3 bases from J, the junction kept 4 bases outside the gene matches. CDR3 length: 15 residues. Germline CDR1 SGHNT, CDR2 YYREEE (reference sequence). Sequenced by immunoSEQ multiplex PCR; TCRdb stores in-frame clones only, minus some. This sample has 2,100,000 or so clones, with nearly 97% found just once. Sequenced sample: naive CD4+ T cells sorted from blood. Stated subset: CD45RA+ positively selected. This receptor was taken from a man aged 18 to 30 in good health. This rearrangement joins TRBV5-4 to TRBJ2-6, with 7 bases lining up with TRBD1. CDR3: CASSASGGGANVLTF. The DNA for the CDR3 is TGTGCCAGCAGCGCCTCAGGGGGTGGGGCCAACGTCCTGACTTTC.